The 14 T cell receptor beta chains given below trace back to one sample, sequenced in a study of T-cell reconstitution after alpha-beta-depleted transplantation in children. Researchers prepared the TCRbeta library using unique molecular identifiers, the study reports. One entry per CDR3 protein results from TCRdb running MiXCR on the PCR reads. The sample lists 300,000 or so distinct CDR3 sequences, approximately 23% occurring once. The sample in question was PBMCs, mostly from graft donor cells, obtained 180 days after TCRalphabeta/CD19-depleted stem cell transplant. These receptors were obtained from a male patient between 5 and 17 years old who had a stem cell transplant for acute lymphoblastic leukemia, so the T cells may come from the graft donor.

V usage is TRBV27 and J usage is TRBJ1-1; no clear D. The V gene's germline CDR1 is MNHEY and CDR2 SMNVEV (reference sequence). V shed 5 bases and J shed 5 bases, with 21 bases lying between them. The CDR3 sequence is 16 residues long. The CDR3 DNA reads as TGTGCCAGCAGTCTCCTCAATGGTCCTTCGGGGACTGAAGCTTTCTTT. Translation gives CASSLLNGPSGTEAFF.

The chain carries TRBV3-1 and TRBJ2-3, with D tentatively TRBD1 or TRBD2 (5 bases each). The length of the CDR3 is 18 residues. V lost 2 bases and J lost 1, with 19 bases in between. Per the germline V gene, CDR1 is LGHDT and CDR2 is YNNKEL (reference sequence). The CDR3 loop reads CASSQLLLTLGGTDTQYF. CDR3 in DNA: TGTGCCAGCAGCCAACTACTGTTAACCCTGGGGGGCACAGATACGCAGTATTTT.

J is TRBJ1-1 and V is TRBV11-1; TRBD1 is a possible D gene (5 bases). This CDR3 has 13 amino acids. Germline CDR1 SGHAT, CDR2 FQDESV (reference sequence). Trimming took off 5 bases at V and 3 bases at J, with 10 bases between the two ends. This CDR3 reads CASSRDPYTEAFF. CDR3 sequence (DNA): TGTGCCAGCAGCCGGGACCCGTACACTGAAGCTTTCTTT.

This rearrangement joins TRBV28 to TRBJ2-5, with 8 bases matching TRBD2. CDR3 length: 15 residues. The germline gives CDR1 MDHEN, CDR2 SYDVKM. The V and J ends lost 5 bases and 6 bases, in that order; junction bases with no gene match: 11. The CDR3 DNA reads TGTGCCAGCAGTACGCCCGGACTAGCAGTTAAGACCCAGTACTTC. Translated: CASSTPGLAVKTQYF.

V gene TRBV12-3 or TRBV12-4 combines with J gene TRBJ2-5; a possible D gene is TRBD2 (6 bases). The CDR3 length is 15 residues. Between the trimmed V and J ends, which lost 3 bases and 1 base, there was a span of 12 bases. CDR3 bases: TGTGCCAGCAGTTTGGCCAGCGGGCGCCAAGAGACCCAGTACTTC. As protein: CASSLASGRQETQYF.

The chain combines TRBV6-1 with TRBJ2-7; 11 nucleotides match TRBD2. This CDR3 contains 14 residues. After removal of 8 bases from V and 0 bases from J, the junction contained 3 bases not matched to a gene. Looked up from germline, CDR1 is MNHNS and CDR2 is SASEGT. The CDR3 spells CASGLAGGSYEQYF. The CDR3 nucleotides read TGTGCCAGCGGTCTAGCGGGAGGCTCCTACGAGCAGTACTTC.

The chain joins TRBV12-3 or TRBV12-4 to TRBJ2-7; 11 nucleotides match TRBD1. Germline trimming cut 0 bases from V and 6 bases from J; bases unmatched to any gene: 1. CDR3 size: 14 residues. The chain's CDR3 is CASSLAGTGGEQYF. CDR3 bases: TGTGCCAGCAGTTTAGCTGGGACAGGGGGCGAGCAGTACTTC.

V usage is TRBV3-1 and J usage is TRBJ1-1; a weak D match, TRBD1 (5 bases). V lost 6 bases and J lost 1, with 12 bases in between. Germline V gives CDR1 LGHDT, CDR2 YNNKEL (reference sequence). The CDR3 sequence is 14 residues long. The DNA of the CDR3 is TGTGCCAGCAGGATTGGGACGGGGAACACTGAAGCTTTCTTT. The encoded protein is CASRIGTGNTEAFF.

In its sample, this clonotype was seen a few times. This chain links TRBV4-1 with TRBJ1-3; D is undetermined. V lost 2 bases and J 0 bases, leaving 11 bases between the germline ends. Germline V gene data show CDR1 as MGHRA and CDR2 as YSYEKL. The CDR3 consists of 16 residues. CDR3 sequence: CASSQPKFVSGNTIYF. The CDR3 DNA reads as TGCGCCAGCAGCCAACCCAAGTTCGTCTCTGGAAACACCATATATTTT.

This clonotype was detected only a few times. CDR3 DNA: TGCGCCAGCAGCTTGGCAGGGGCGGGAATAACTAATGAAAAACTGTTTTTT. This gives the protein CASSLAGAGITNEKLFF. The V gene is TRBV5-1, the J gene TRBJ1-4, with TRBD1 as a possible D gene (6 bases). The CDR3 is made up of 17 amino acids. The V gene lost 0 bases and the J gene lost 1 base, with 13 bases spanning the gap. CDR1 and CDR2 from the germline V gene are SGHRS and YFSETQ.

The sample holds one count of this clonotype. This sequence joins TRBV30 and TRBJ2-2; no clear D. Germline V lookup: CDR1 GTSNPN, CDR2 SVGIG (reference sequence). This CDR3 contains 12 residues. V was cut by 2 bases and J by 7 bases, with 8 bases left in between. CDR3: CAWSRAVGELFF. Written as DNA, the CDR3 is TGTGCCTGGAGTAGGGCGGTCGGGGAGCTGTTTTTT.

This clonotype was detected only a few times. The J gene is TRBJ2-6, the V gene TRBV5-1; 7 bases align to TRBD1. CDR1 and CDR2 (germline): SGHRS, YFSETQ. V was pared by 3 bases and J by 0 bases, with 6 bases of the junction left unmatched. CDR3 length: 17 residues. The CDR3 loop is CASSSTPGGSGANVLTF. CDR3 in DNA: TGCGCCAGCAGCTCGACTCCAGGGGGCTCTGGGGCCAACGTCCTGACTTTC.

The chain couples TRBV29-1 to TRBJ2-4, with TRBD2 identical over 12 bases. From germline, CDR1 is SQVTM and CDR2 ANQGSEA. The CDR3 consists of 14 residues. V was pared by 1 base and J by 9 bases, with 4 bases of the junction left unmatched. The CDR3 DNA sequence: TGCAGCGTTGAAGCACTAGCGGGAGGTTTCATTCAGTACTTC. This gives the protein CSVEALAGGFIQYF. The variable domain in full, completed from reference TRBV29-1 and TRBJ2-4, reads SAVISQKPSRDICQRGTSLTIQCQVDSQVTMMFWYRQQPGQSLTLIATANQGSEATYESGFVIDKFPISRPNLTFSTLTVSNMSPEDSSIYLCSVEALAGGFIQYFGAGTRLSVL.

The genes are TRBV28 and TRBJ2-1; D is unclear. V was pared by 0 bases and J by 7 bases, with 4 bases between. The CDR3 is made up of 12 amino acids. CDR1 and CDR2 (germline): MDHEN, SYDVKM. The DNA of the CDR3 is TGTGCCAGCAGTTTATGGCAGAATGAGCAGTTCTTC. It codes for CASSLWQNEQFF. Full variable domain (missing parts from reference TRBV28 and TRBJ2-1): DVKVTQSSRYLVKRTGEKVFLECVQDMDHENMFWYRQDPGLGLRLIYFSYDVKMKEKGDIPEGYSVSREKKERFSLILESASTNQTSMYLCASSLWQNEQFFGPGTRLTVL.